Shown below are 27 T cell receptor beta chains from a single sample sequenced in a study of patients and donors after allogeneic stem cell transplantation. TCRdb reanalysed the RT-PCR reads using MiXCR and keeps one entry per CDR3 protein. The sample has 410,000 or so distinct CDR3 sequences; 16% are singletons. The sample taken for sequencing was blood, either unsorted or a sorted T cell fraction (not recorded which). Receptors were obtained from a human donor who was either an allogeneic HSCT recipient or a stem cell or donor lymphocyte infusion donor (not recorded which). It is not recorded whose cells these are; they may come from a transplant donor.

This clonotype was detected many times. The V call is TRBV7-9, the J call TRBJ1-6, with D tentatively TRBD1 (5 bases). This CDR3 has 16 amino acids. Trimming stripped 5 bases from V and 0 bases from J, with 11 bases between. The germline V gene has CDR1 SEHNR and CDR2 FQNEAQ (reference sequence). In DNA, the CDR3 is TGTGCCAGCAGCCCGGGACGGAGCTCCTATAATTCACCCCTCCACTTT. It specifies CASSPGRSSYNSPLHF.

J is TRBJ2-3 and V is TRBV14, with 8 bases aligning to TRBD1. Germline CDR1 and CDR2: SGHDN and FVKESK. The CDR3 sequence is 17 residues long. Trimming at V came to 1 base and at J to 3 bases, leaving 9 bases not matched to a gene. The CDR3 protein is CASSQGTGIELTDTQYF. The DNA of the CDR3 is TGTGCCAGCAGCCAAGGGACAGGGATAGAATTGACAGATACGCAGTATTTT.

The rearrangement joins TRBV7-2 to TRBJ2-1; D possibly matches TRBD1 or TRBD2 (6 bases each). The CDR3 loop spans 12 amino acids. Germline V gene lookup returns CDR1 SGHTA and CDR2 FQGNSA. The V gene lost 6 bases and the J gene lost 8 bases, with 11 bases spanning the gap. The CDR3 here is CASRRRGDEQFF. In DNA, the CDR3 is TGTGCCAGCAGGAGGAGGGGGGATGAGCAGTTCTTC.

This clonotype was picked up a small number of times. The chain has TRBV24-1 and TRBJ2-1, with TRBD1 identical over 8 bases. V dropped 4 bases and J dropped 0; count of bases not matched to a gene: 7. Germline V gene data show CDR1 as KGHDR and CDR2 as SFDVKD. This CDR3 has 17 residues. The CDR3 reads CATSDETGESSYNEQFF. Here the CDR3 DNA reads TGTGCCACCAGTGACGAGACAGGGGAAAGCTCCTACAATGAGCAGTTCTTC.

This clonotype was detected once. This chain connects TRBV5-4 to TRBJ1-1; no clear D gene. This CDR3 has 14 residues. Germline V CDR1 and CDR2: SGHNT, YYREEE (reference sequence). The V and J ends lost 3 bases and 1 base respectively, with 10 bases between them. The CDR3 loop is CASSSKGGNTEAFF. CDR3 in DNA: TGTGCCAGCAGCTCAAAAGGCGGGAACACTGAAGCTTTCTTT. The variable domain in full, completed from reference TRBV5-4 and TRBJ1-1, reads ETGVTQSPTHLIKTRGQQVTLRCSSQSGHNTVSWYQQALGQGPQFIFQYYREEENGRGNFPPRFSGLQFPNYSSELNVNALELDDSALYLCASSSKGGNTEAFFGQGTRLTVV.

This clonotype was seen only a few times. The genes are TRBV11-2 and TRBJ1-2; D unresolved. This CDR3 comprises 14 residues. Germline CDR1 SGHAT, CDR2 FQNNGV. Deletions cut 3 bases from V and 3 bases from J, with 11 bases between. CDR3 bases: TGTGCCAGCAGCTTCAGCTCCCAGGACTATGGCTACACCTTC. Protein: CASSFSSQDYGYTF.

The chain carries TRBV24-1 and TRBJ2-4; D gene uncertain. The CDR3 is 16 residues long. Germline-derived CDR1 and CDR2 are KGHDR and SFDVKD. V was pared by 2 bases and J by 3 bases, with 13 bases between. CDR3 loop: CATSDSTPMGKNIQYF. The CDR3 DNA is TGTGCCACCAGTGATTCAACCCCAATGGGCAAAAACATTCAGTACTTC.

This clonotype was seen a handful of times. The chain couples TRBV24-1 to TRBJ2-5, with D tentatively TRBD1 (6 bases). Germline assignment: CDR1 KGHDR and CDR2 SFDVKD. Trimming left V 5 bases short and J 2 bases short, with 17 bases between. CDR3 length equals 16 residues. The CDR3 nucleotides are TGTGCCACCAGTGCCAGGGGTGGGGGAGCGCAAGAGACCCAGTACTTC. Translated: CATSARGGGAQETQYF.

This clonotype was observed a few times. The chain is built from TRBV3-1 and TRBJ1-5, with a possible D match to TRBD1 (6 bases). CDR3 length: 14 residues. Germline V gene sequence: CDR1 LGHDT, CDR2 YNNKEL (reference sequence). V was clipped by 4 bases and J by 6 bases, with 13 bases between them. The CDR3 sequence is CASSPRRDIQPQHF. CDR3 DNA sequence: TGTGCCAGCAGCCCACGCCGGGACATTCAGCCCCAGCATTTT.

The CDR3 loop reads CATQTGIYNEQFF. CDR3 DNA: TGTGCCACCCAGACAGGGATATACAATGAGCAGTTCTTC. V gene TRBV30 combines with J gene TRBJ2-1; 7 bases fit TRBD1. Germline CDR1 and CDR2: GTSNPN and SVGIG (reference sequence). Trimming removed 8 bases from V and 4 bases from J; junction bases left unmatched: 8. The CDR3 is made up of 13 amino acids. Supplemented by reference TRBV30 and TRBJ2-1, the full variable domain reads SQTIHQWPATLVQPVGSPLSLECTVEGTSNPNLYWYRQAAGRGLQLLFYSVGIGQISSEVPQNLSASRPQDRQFILSSKKLLLSDSGFYLCATQTGIYNEQFFGPGTRLTVL.

The chain recombines TRBV10-3 with TRBJ2-7; no clear D. CDR1 is ENHRY, CDR2 SYGVKD, per germline. CDR3 length: 11 residues. V was cut by 11 bases and J by 5 bases, with 13 bases left in between. The CDR3 DNA follows: TGTGCCGTCTTCAGCAGAGACGAGCAGTACTTC. Encoded protein: CAVFSRDEQYF.

The V and J genes are TRBV2 and TRBJ1-1; 11 bases are a match to TRBD1. The CDR3 sequence is 18 residues long. The junction had 10 bases not matched to a gene; V was cut back by 4 bases and J by 0 bases. In germline, CDR1 is SNHLY, CDR2 FYNNEI. CDR3 bases: TGTGCCAGCAGTGGATGGGGACAGGGGGAGCGGATGAACACTGAAGCTTTCTTT. It translates to CASSGWGQGERMNTEAFF.

This clonotype has only a few counts. The rearrangement links TRBV20-1 to TRBJ2-3, with D unclear. This CDR3 region has 13 residues. Germline V gene sequence: CDR1 DFQATT, CDR2 SNEGSKA (reference sequence). V lost 6 bases and J 6 bases, leaving 16 bases between the germline ends. The chain's CDR3 is CSAADRPADTQYF. The CDR3 coding sequence is TGCAGTGCCGCCGACCGACCTGCGGATACGCAGTATTTT.

This clonotype came up once. This chain joins TRBV25-1 and TRBJ1-4; D is unresolved. Trimming removed 2 bases from V and 5 bases from J, with 12 bases in between. The CDR3 totals 15 residues. CDR1 is MGHDK, CDR2 SYGVNS, per germline. The CDR3 loop reads CASSEPSGPNEKLFF. CDR3 DNA: TGTGCCAGCAGTGAACCGTCGGGCCCGAATGAAAAACTGTTTTTT.

The V call is TRBV30, the J call TRBJ2-3, with no clear D. Per germline, CDR1 GTSNPN and CDR2 SVGIG (reference sequence). With 2 bases removed from V and 2 bases from J, the gap between germline ends came to 14 bases. The CDR3 loop spans 15 amino acids. The CDR3 region is CAWSMGSLDTDTQYF. The DNA for the CDR3 is TGTGCCTGGAGTATGGGGTCACTTGACACAGATACGCAGTATTTT. The entire variable domain, with the rest obtained from reference TRBV30 and TRBJ2-3, is as follows: SQTIHQWPATLVQPVGSPLSLECTVEGTSNPNLYWYRQAAGRGLQLLFYSVGIGQISSEVPQNLSASRPQDRQFILSSKKLLLSDSGFYLCAWSMGSLDTDTQYFGPGTRLTVL.

The V gene is TRBV5-1, the J gene TRBJ2-7; D is perhaps TRBD1 (5 bases). V lost 1 base and J 7 bases, leaving 15 bases between the germline ends. The germline gives CDR1 SGHRS, CDR2 YFSETQ. The CDR3 runs to 14 residues. The DNA for the CDR3 is TGCGCCAGCAGCTTGCTGAGACAGCGAGAAGAGCAGTACTTC. Protein sequence: CASSLLRQREEQYF.

This clonotype was detected ten times or more. This chain joins TRBV12-3 or TRBV12-4 and TRBJ2-5; D not resolved. The CDR3 totals 13 residues. Trimming removed 1 base at V and 5 bases at J, with 8 bases between. CDR3 in amino acids: CASSLGVLETQYF. The CDR3 DNA reads as TGTGCCAGCAGTTTAGGAGTGTTGGAGACCCAGTACTTC.

The V call is TRBV4-1, the J call TRBJ2-1; D not certain. The CDR3 has 15 amino acids. From germline, CDR1 is MGHRA and CDR2 YSYEKL. Trimming shortened V by 0 bases and J by 7 bases, and 13 bases separated the two germline ends. This CDR3 is CASSQERRATNEQFF. CDR3 DNA sequence: TGCGCCAGCAGCCAAGAAAGACGCGCTACTAATGAGCAGTTCTTC.

The genes are TRBV2 and TRBJ1-5; 10 bases are shared with TRBD1. The CDR3 extends over 16 amino acids. Germline values: CDR1 SNHLY, CDR2 FYNNEI. With V trimmed by 7 bases and J by 0 bases, 6 bases remained unmatched. This CDR3 is CASKGGQGSSNQPQHF. The CDR3, as DNA: TGTGCCAGCAAAGGGGGACAGGGGAGTAGCAATCAGCCCCAGCATTTT.

This clonotype came up a few times. V and J are TRBV7-3 and TRBJ2-2; TRBD2 agrees at 8 bases. This CDR3 has 17 amino acids. Germline values: CDR1 SGHTA, CDR2 FQGTGA. V lost 2 bases to trimming and J lost 6 bases; unmatched junction nucleotides: 11. CDR3 amino acids: CASSLDPGGRLAGELFF. CDR3 coding DNA: TGTGCCAGCAGCTTAGACCCGGGAGGGCGGTTGGCCGGGGAGCTGTTTTTT. Using reference TRBV7-3 and TRBJ2-2 for the parts outside the CDR3, the full variable domain is GAGVSQTPSNKVTEKGKYVELRCDPISGHTALYWYRQSLGQGPEFLIYFQGTGAADDSGLPNDRFFAVRPEGSVSTLKIQRTERGDSAVYLCASSLDPGGRLAGELFFGEGSRLTVL.

The chain couples TRBV30 to TRBJ2-7; TRBD1 aligns across 9 bases. CDR3 length: 13 residues. Per germline, CDR1 GTSNPN and CDR2 SVGIG (reference sequence). J gave up 6 bases and V 2 bases, and 5 bases lay outside the gene matches. CDR3 coding DNA: TGTGCCTGGAGTACAGGGGGCATCCGCGAGCAGTACTTC. Translated, it gives CAWSTGGIREQYF.

The chain uses TRBV6-1 and TRBJ2-1, with D possibly TRBD2 on 5 matching bases. With 3 bases removed from V and 10 bases from J, the gap between germline ends came to 19 bases. Germline V gene data show CDR1 as MNHNS and CDR2 as SASEGT. The CDR3 extends over 15 amino acids. In DNA, the CDR3 is TGTGCCAGCAGTGAGAGGGCCTTAGTTGTCGGAGAGCAGTTCTTC. Its protein product is CASSERALVVGEQFF.

The V call is TRBV2, the J call TRBJ2-1; 11 positions match TRBD1. V was pared by 4 bases and J by 10 bases, with 12 bases of the junction left unmatched. The CDR3 is made up of 16 amino acids. The V gene's germline CDR1 is SNHLY and CDR2 FYNNEI. CDR3 nucleotides: TGTGCCAGCAGTGCTGGACAGGGGGCAAGACGAGGCGAGCAGTTCTTC. Its translation is CASSAGQGARRGEQFF.

In regard to this clonotype: A much more abundant neighbour one base away suggests this may be a read error. The chain carries TRBV7-3 and TRBJ2-3, with TRBD2 identical over 7 bases. The J segment lost 4 bases and the V segment lost 2 bases, leaving 3 bases of the junction unmatched. Germline assignment: CDR1 SGHTA and CDR2 FQGTGA. This CDR3 has 14 amino acids. The CDR3 DNA sequence: TGTGCCAGCAGCTTAGCGGGGGAGGCAGATACGCAGTATTTT. It is translated as CASSLAGEADTQYF.

The chain joins TRBV29-1 to TRBJ2-3; the match to TRBD2 covers 11 bases. The trim removed 8 bases at V and 0 bases at J, leaving 4 bases unmatched. CDR1 is SQVTM, CDR2 ANQGSEA, per germline. The CDR3 totals 14 residues. CDR3 in amino acids: CSLLAGGSTDTQYF. The CDR3 region has the DNA TGCAGCCTCTTAGCGGGAGGGAGCACAGATACGCAGTATTTT.

This clonotype has a handful of counts. This chain connects TRBV25-1 to TRBJ2-1; 9 positions agree with TRBD1. CDR1 and CDR2 from the germline V gene are MGHDK and SYGVNS. This CDR3 contains 15 residues. Losses at the gene ends were 2 bases for V and 9 bases for J; bases not matched to a gene: 8. For the CDR3, the DNA is TGTGCCAGCAGTGAACCCAGGGGACAGGGCGGTGAGCAGTTCTTC. Translating gives CASSEPRGQGGEQFF.

This clonotype was seen a few times. This chain uses TRBV27 with TRBJ2-2, with D perhaps TRBD1 (5 bases). CDR3 length: 13 amino acids. Trimming stripped 8 bases from V and 5 bases from J, with 12 bases between. Germline-derived CDR1 and CDR2 are MNHEY and SMNVEV (reference sequence). This CDR3 is CASANKGTGELFF. CDR3 DNA sequence: TGTGCCAGCGCCAATAAGGGGACCGGGGAGCTGTTTTTT.